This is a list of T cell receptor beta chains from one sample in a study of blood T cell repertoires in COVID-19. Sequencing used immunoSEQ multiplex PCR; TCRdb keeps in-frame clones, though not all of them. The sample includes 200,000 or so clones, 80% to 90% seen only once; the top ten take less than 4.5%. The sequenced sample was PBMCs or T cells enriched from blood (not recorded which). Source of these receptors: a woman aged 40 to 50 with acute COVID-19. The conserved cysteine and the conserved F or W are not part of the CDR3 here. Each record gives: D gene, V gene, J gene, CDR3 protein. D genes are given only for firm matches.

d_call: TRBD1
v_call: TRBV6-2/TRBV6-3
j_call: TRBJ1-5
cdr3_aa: ASSLSGGVQPQH

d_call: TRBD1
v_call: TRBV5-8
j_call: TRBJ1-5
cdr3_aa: ASSSRGEPQH

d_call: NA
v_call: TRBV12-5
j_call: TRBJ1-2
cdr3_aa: ASGMDWTPDGYT

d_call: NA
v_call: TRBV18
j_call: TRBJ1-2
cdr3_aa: ASSPGLRERNYGYT

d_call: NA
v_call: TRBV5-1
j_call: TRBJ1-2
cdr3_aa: ASSLGLAGGGYGYT

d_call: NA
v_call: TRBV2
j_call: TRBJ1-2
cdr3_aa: ASSEVQNGYT

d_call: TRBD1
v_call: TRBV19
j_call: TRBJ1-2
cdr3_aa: ASTPTGFDGYT

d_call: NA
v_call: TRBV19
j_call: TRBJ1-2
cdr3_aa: ASSPEGPYGYT

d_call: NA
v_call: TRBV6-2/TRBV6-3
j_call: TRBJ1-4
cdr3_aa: ASSYSNSRDTANEKLF

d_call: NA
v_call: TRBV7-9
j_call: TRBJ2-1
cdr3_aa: ASSLMGGWQF

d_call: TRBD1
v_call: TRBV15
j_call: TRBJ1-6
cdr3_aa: ATSREGGQWSPLH

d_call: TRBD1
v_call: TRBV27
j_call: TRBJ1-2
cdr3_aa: ASSYIRTGGSYGYT

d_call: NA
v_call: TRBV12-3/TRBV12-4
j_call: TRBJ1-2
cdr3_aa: ASSQDFNYGYT